Below, 22 T cell receptor beta chains from the same sample are listed, as sequenced in a study of beta chain features in type 1 diabetes (dated by TCRdb to 2016 to 2019). The library was produced with the immunoSEQ multiplex PCR assay. The entire amount of isolated RNA was reverse transcribed using the High Capacity cDNA Reverse Transcription Kit, so the sequenced TCRB transcripts were expressed ones. The source is immuneACCESS, and TCRdb retained only in-frame sequences with V and J called. Part of the clones is not carried over; for the studies checked, unresolved V genes explain less than half of this, and the remainder is unexplained. The sample table holds some 220,000 clones, of which about a tenth were seen once. In total, the top ten clones hold 1% to 1.5% of the sample. Material: central memory CD4+ T cells from blood. The receptors here all came from a young man in good health.

This clone was seen at least ten times. The rearrangement uses TRBV11-2 and TRBJ2-3; D unresolved. Germline V CDR1 and CDR2: SGHAT, FQNNGV. Trimming left V 3 bases short and J 2 bases short, with 9 bases between. The CDR3 is 14 residues long. CDR3 in DNA: TGTGCCAGCAGCTTTTTCCAGGTCACAGATACGCAGTATTTT. Protein: CASSFFQVTDTQYF.

The rearrangement joins TRBV29-1 to TRBJ2-7; TRBD2 might be the D (6 bases). Germline V gene lookup returns CDR1 SQVTM and CDR2 ANQGSEA. This CDR3 comprises 16 residues. The V gene lost 4 bases and the J gene lost 3 bases, with 22 bases spanning the gap. CDR3 amino acids: CSVGGPAGSGDYEQYF. The CDR3 nucleotides are TGCAGCGTTGGAGGACCCGCGGGAAGTGGGGACTACGAGCAGTACTTC.

In its sample, this clone was seen many times. The genes are TRBV5-6 and TRBJ1-5; maybe TRBD1 (6 bases). Looked up from germline, CDR1 is SGHDT and CDR2 is YYEEEE. Trimming left V 4 bases short and J 4 bases short, with 9 bases between. This CDR3 is 13 amino acids long. CDR3 in DNA: TGTGCCAGCAGCAGGACAGCGAATCAGCCCCAGCATTTT. Protein product: CASSRTANQPQHF.

The J gene is TRBJ1-2, the V gene TRBV5-4; the match to TRBD1 covers 7 bases. Germline CDR1 is SGHNT and CDR2 is YYREEE (reference sequence). This CDR3 has 14 residues. J was trimmed by 3 bases and V by 0 bases; bases with no gene match: 2. CDR3 sequence reads: CASSLGQGDYGYTF. CDR3 nucleotide sequence: TGTGCCAGCAGCTTGGGACAGGGAGACTATGGCTACACCTTC. The full variable domain, rest sourced from reference TRBV5-4 and TRBJ1-2, is ETGVTQSPTHLIKTRGQQVTLRCSSQSGHNTVSWYQQALGQGPQFIFQYYREEENGRGNFPPRFSGLQFPNYSSELNVNALELDDSALYLCASSLGQGDYGYTFGSGTRLTVV.

This clone was seen just once. V gene TRBV7-2 combines with J gene TRBJ2-5, with D possibly matching TRBD1 (6 bases). Germline V CDR1 and CDR2: SGHTA, FQGNSA. Trimming cost V 5 bases and J 1 base, with 20 bases left between them. The CDR3 has 17 amino acids. CDR3 sequence: CASSLPPWFRGQETQYF. The CDR3 nucleotides read TGTGCCAGCAGCCTCCCCCCTTGGTTCAGGGGCCAAGAGACCCAGTACTTC.

Turning to this clone: This sample also contains other DNA sequences that code for the same CDR3. The chain has TRBV6-5 and TRBJ2-7; no firm D call. V lost 6 bases, J lost 3 bases, and 9 bases lay in between. CDR3 length equals 12 residues. Per germline, CDR1 MNHEY and CDR2 SVGAGI. The CDR3 loop reads CASSLAGYEQYF. CDR3 sequence (DNA): TGTGCCAGCAGCCTCGCTGGCTACGAGCAGTACTTC.

The chain is built from TRBV30 and TRBJ1-4; weak D call: TRBD1 (5 bases). Germline CDR1 GTSNPN, CDR2 SVGIG (reference sequence). The CDR3 is made up of 14 amino acids. Trimming took off 3 bases at V and 3 bases at J, with 11 bases between the two ends. The CDR3 loop is CAWSWQGSNEKLFF. DNA for the CDR3: TGTGCCTGGAGCTGGCAGGGCTCTAATGAAAAACTGTTTTTT.

This clone occurred a few times. The chain links TRBV7-9 to TRBJ2-3; D is perhaps TRBD1 (5 bases). Germline values: CDR1 SEHNR, CDR2 FQNEAQ (reference sequence). V was trimmed by 1 base and J by 4 bases, leaving 6 bases between them. The CDR3 sequence is 13 residues long. As DNA, the CDR3 is TGTGCCAGCAGCTTAGTAGGGGCAGATACGCAGTATTTT. This translates into CASSLVGADTQYF.

This chain links TRBV2 with TRBJ2-3; weak D call: TRBD2 (6 bases). Germline V gene sequence: CDR1 SNHLY, CDR2 FYNNEI. The CDR3 length is 15 residues. The ends were cut back, 6 bases at V and 5 bases at J, with 18 bases in the middle. The CDR3 DNA follows: TGTGCCAGCAGCGATGCCCGGGGGAGTCGAGATACGCAGTATTTT. This encodes CASSDARGSRDTQYF.

Remarks on this clone: At the DNA level, this CDR3 is encoded by other sequences in the same sample as well. The chain has TRBV6-5 and TRBJ2-7; D unresolved. This CDR3 is built from 12 residues. Germline-derived CDR1 and CDR2 are MNHEY and SVGAGI. Trimming left V 5 bases short and J 2 bases short, with 7 bases between. The CDR3 region has the DNA TGTGCCAGCAGTCGTTCCACCTACGAGCAGTACTTC. It specifies CASSRSTYEQYF.

The rearrangement joins TRBV20-1 to TRBJ1-1; unclear D gene. CDR1 DFQATT and CDR2 SNEGSKA come from the germline V gene (reference sequence). The CDR3 has 11 amino acids. The CDR3 reads CRFAGNTEAFF. CDR3 nucleotides: TGCAGGTTCGCGGGGAACACTGAAGCTTTCTTT.

In this sample, this clone turned up a few times. The CDR3 DNA is TGTGCCAGCAGCCGAAACAAGGCAGAGACCCAGTACTTC. Translation gives CASSRNKAETQYF. The chain joins TRBV11-1 to TRBJ2-5; D unclear. The V end lost 5 bases, the J end lost 4 bases, and 11 bases lay between the germline ends. This CDR3 has 13 residues. The V gene's germline CDR1 is SGHAT and CDR2 FQDESV (reference sequence).

The chain is built from TRBV10-3 and TRBJ1-2; perhaps TRBD1 as D (5 bases). The CDR3 is made up of 12 amino acids. Germline V gene lookup returns CDR1 ENHRY and CDR2 SYGVKD. With 11 bases removed from V and 4 bases from J, the gap between germline ends came to 14 bases. The chain's CDR3 is CALGTDRYGYTF. The DNA of the CDR3 is TGTGCCTTAGGGACCGATCGCTATGGCTACACCTTC.

This clone was recorded only once. The chain carries TRBV30 and TRBJ2-7; 7 nucleotides align to TRBD2. V was pared by 1 base and J by 2 bases, with 2 bases of the junction left unmatched. This CDR3 is 13 amino acids long. Germline loops: CDR1 GTSNPN, CDR2 SVGIG (reference sequence). DNA of the CDR3: TGTGCCTGGAGTGCTAGCGGCCCCTACGAGCAGTACTTC. Its protein product is CAWSASGPYEQYF.

The rearrangement joins TRBV5-6 to TRBJ2-1; a weak D match, TRBD1 (5 bases). Trimming removed 1 base from V and 9 bases from J, with 14 bases in between. From germline, CDR1 is SGHDT and CDR2 YYEEEE. The CDR3 extends over 14 amino acids. The CDR3 region is CASSLPARDSEQFF. For the CDR3, the DNA is TGTGCCAGCAGCTTGCCCGCTCGTGACAGTGAGCAGTTCTTC.

This chain joins TRBV7-2 and TRBJ1-1; no clear D gene. V lost 5 bases to trimming and J lost 1 base, with 11 bases between them. Germline V gene data show CDR1 as SGHTA and CDR2 as FQGNSA. The CDR3 length is 14 residues. The chain's CDR3 is CASSLGGGNTEAFF. The CDR3 DNA follows: TGTGCCAGCAGCCTAGGAGGAGGGAACACTGAAGCTTTCTTT.

This clone was observed at least ten times. This chain uses TRBV4-1 with TRBJ2-7, with D possibly being TRBD2 (5 bases). The germline V gene has CDR1 MGHRA and CDR2 YSYEKL. V gave up 3 bases and J gave up 2 bases, with 17 bases separating them. The CDR3 contains 16 residues. Written as DNA, the CDR3 is TGCGCCAGCAGCCACTTTTTGCGGGTGAAACCCTACGAGCAGTACTTC. Its protein product is CASSHFLRVKPYEQYF.

The chain joins TRBV2 to TRBJ2-5; tentatively, D is TRBD1 (6 bases). Trimming took 2 bases from V and 7 from J, leaving 14 bases between them. CDR3 length: 14 residues. CDR1 is SNHLY and CDR2 is FYNNEI in the germline V gene. This CDR3 is CASSELGRGGTQYF. In nucleotides, the CDR3 is TGTGCCAGCAGTGAATTGGGCAGGGGTGGGACCCAGTACTTC. The full variable domain, its missing parts supplied by reference TRBV2 and TRBJ2-5, is EPEVTQTPSHQVTQMGQEVILRCVPISNHLYFYWYRQILGQKVEFLVSFYNNEISEKSEIFDDQFSVERPDGSNFTLKIRSTKLEDSAMYFCASSELGRGGTQYFGPGTRLLVL.

This clone showed up just a few times. The rearrangement links TRBV30 to TRBJ2-3, with D possibly TRBD2 on 6 matching bases. Trimming pared 8 bases from V and 6 bases from J, leaving 15 bases between. Germline V CDR1 and CDR2: GTSNPN, SVGIG (reference sequence). This CDR3 is built from 12 residues. CDR3 nucleotides: TGTGCCGGGGGGATCTCCGCGGATACGCAGTATTTT. It yields the protein CAGGISADTQYF.

The chain is built from TRBV4-1 and TRBJ2-7; 10 bases fit TRBD2. The ends lost 1 base at V and 3 bases at J; junction bases unmatched: 9. CDR1 is MGHRA and CDR2 is YSYEKL in the germline V gene. The CDR3 is 17 residues long. The CDR3: CASSQVGAGLAVYEQYF. The CDR3 bases are TGCGCCAGCAGCCAAGTGGGGGCAGGACTAGCGGTCTACGAGCAGTACTTC.

This clone was recorded at least ten times. The V and J genes are TRBV5-1 and TRBJ2-1; 8 nucleotides agree with TRBD2. The CDR3 length is 14 residues. V gave up 7 bases and J gave up 7 bases; unmatched junction bases: 10. Germline V gives CDR1 SGHRS, CDR2 YFSETQ. CDR3 DNA: TGCGCCAGCGCCCCACTAGCGGTCGGTAATGAGCAGTTCTTC. Protein sequence: CASAPLAVGNEQFF.

This rearrangement joins TRBV2 to TRBJ1-1; 7 positions agree with TRBD1. Trimming at V came to 6 bases and at J to 11 bases, leaving 12 bases not matched to a gene. Germline V lookup: CDR1 SNHLY, CDR2 FYNNEI. CDR3 size: 13 residues. As DNA, the CDR3 is TGTGCCAGCAGAGTTAATCCGGGACAGCCCGCTTTCTTT. Amino acid sequence: CASRVNPGQPAFF.